This TCR beta chain stems from a study of blood T cell repertoires in COVID-19. Turning to the study itself: Sample material is recorded as cDNA or gDNA derived from T cells, B-cell-depleted T cells, or PBMCs.

The CDR3 totals 14 residues. The ends lost 2 bases at V and 5 bases at J; junction bases unmatched: 5. The germline V gene encodes CDR1 SGHVS and CDR2 FQNEAQ. Original processing methods: Scientists estimated how many nucleated cells there were by amplifying reference gene primers. TCRdb's copy holds only in-frame clones and misses some; the assay was immunoSEQ multiplex PCR. For V, J and clone size, that table is used; D and trimming come from the DNA. The table records a few hundred thousand clones, around 83% of them present only once. The sample was peripheral blood. The receptor was isolated from a man aged 45 to 65 with active or convalescent COVID-19. V is TRBV7-8 and J is TRBJ2-5; 7 bases map to TRBD1. DNA of the CDR3: TGTGCCAGCAGCTTATATGTAGGGGGCGAGACCCAGTACTTC. It is translated as CASSLYVGGETQYF.